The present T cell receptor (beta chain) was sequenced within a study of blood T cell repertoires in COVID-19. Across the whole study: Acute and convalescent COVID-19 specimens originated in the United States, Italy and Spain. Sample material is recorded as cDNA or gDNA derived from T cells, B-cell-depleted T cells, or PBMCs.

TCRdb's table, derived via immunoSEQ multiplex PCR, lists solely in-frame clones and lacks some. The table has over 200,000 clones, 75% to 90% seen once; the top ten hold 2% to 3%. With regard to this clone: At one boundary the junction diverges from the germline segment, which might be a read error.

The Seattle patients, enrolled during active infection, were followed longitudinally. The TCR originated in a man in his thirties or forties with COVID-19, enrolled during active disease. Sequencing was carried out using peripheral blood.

The CDR3 sequence: CASSYGGLPRF. DNA for the CDR3: TGTGCCAGCAGTTACGGCGGCCTCCCCCGCTTC. The chain is built from TRBV28 and TRBJ1-2; D is uncertain. The CDR3 consists of 11 residues. Germline CDR1 and CDR2: MDHEN and SYDVKM.